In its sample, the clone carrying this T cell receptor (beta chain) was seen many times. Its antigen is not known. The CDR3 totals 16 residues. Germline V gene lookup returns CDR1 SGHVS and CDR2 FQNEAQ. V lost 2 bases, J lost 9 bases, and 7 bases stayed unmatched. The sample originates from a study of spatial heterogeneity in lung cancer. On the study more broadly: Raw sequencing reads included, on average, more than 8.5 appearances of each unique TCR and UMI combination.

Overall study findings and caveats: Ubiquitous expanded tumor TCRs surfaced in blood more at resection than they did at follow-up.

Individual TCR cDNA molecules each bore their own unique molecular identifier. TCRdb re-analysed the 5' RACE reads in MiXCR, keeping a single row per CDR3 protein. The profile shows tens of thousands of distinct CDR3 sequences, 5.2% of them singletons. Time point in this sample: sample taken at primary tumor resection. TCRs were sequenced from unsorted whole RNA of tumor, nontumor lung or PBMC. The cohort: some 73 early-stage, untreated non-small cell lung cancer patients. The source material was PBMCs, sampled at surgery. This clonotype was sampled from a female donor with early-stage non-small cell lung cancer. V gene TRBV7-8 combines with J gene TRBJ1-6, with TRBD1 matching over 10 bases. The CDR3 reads CASSLWGTGVGSPLHF. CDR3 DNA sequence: TGTGCCAGCAGCTTATGGGGGACAGGGGTAGGTTCACCCCTCCACTTT.